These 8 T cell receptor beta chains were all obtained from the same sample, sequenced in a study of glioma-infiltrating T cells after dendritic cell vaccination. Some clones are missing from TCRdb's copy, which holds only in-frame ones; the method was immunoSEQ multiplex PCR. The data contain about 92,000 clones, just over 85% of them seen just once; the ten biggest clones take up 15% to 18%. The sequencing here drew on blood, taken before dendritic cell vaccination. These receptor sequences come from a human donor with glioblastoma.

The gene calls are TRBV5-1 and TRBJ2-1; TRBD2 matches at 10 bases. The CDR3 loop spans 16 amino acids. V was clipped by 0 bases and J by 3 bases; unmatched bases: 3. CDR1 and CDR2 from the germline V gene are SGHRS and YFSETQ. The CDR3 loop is CASSLEPSGGYNEQFF. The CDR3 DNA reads TGCGCCAGCAGCTTGGAACCTAGCGGGGGCTACAATGAGCAGTTCTTC.

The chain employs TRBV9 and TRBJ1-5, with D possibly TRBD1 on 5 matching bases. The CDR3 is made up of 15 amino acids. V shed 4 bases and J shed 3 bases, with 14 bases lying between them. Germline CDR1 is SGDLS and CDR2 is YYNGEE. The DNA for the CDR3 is TGTGCCAGCAGCCTGGGGGGGGACTCCAATCAGCCCCAGCATTTT. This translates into CASSLGGDSNQPQHF.

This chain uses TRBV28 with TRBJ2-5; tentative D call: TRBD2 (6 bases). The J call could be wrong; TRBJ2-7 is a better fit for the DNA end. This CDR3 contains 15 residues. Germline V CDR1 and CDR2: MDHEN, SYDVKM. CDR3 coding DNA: TGTGCCAGCAGTTTAGTGGGGGGTCCCCCCTACGAGCAGTACTTC. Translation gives CASSLVGGPPYEQYF.

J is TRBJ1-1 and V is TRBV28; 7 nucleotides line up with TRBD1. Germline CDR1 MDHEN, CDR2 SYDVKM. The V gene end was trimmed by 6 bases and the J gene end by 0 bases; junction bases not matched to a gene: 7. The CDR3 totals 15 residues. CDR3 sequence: CASRKRQGMNTEAFF. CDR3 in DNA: TGTGCCAGCAGAAAAAGACAGGGAATGAACACTGAAGCTTTCTTT.

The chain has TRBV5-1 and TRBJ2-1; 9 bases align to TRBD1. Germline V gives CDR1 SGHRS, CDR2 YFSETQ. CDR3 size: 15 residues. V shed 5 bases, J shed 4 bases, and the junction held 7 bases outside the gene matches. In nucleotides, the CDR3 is TGCGCCAGCAGACCTGGGACAGGGAATTACAATGAGCAGTTCTTC. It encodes CASRPGTGNYNEQFF.

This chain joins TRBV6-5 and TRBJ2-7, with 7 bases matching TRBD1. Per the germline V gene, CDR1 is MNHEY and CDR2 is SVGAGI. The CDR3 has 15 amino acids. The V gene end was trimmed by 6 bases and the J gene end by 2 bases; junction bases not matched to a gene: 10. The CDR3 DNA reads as TGTGCCAGCAGATTGACAGGGTATGAGCCCTACGAGCAGTACTTC. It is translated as CASRLTGYEPYEQYF.

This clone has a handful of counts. The CDR3 here is CASSPGLGTYNEQFF. CDR3 nucleotide sequence: TGTGCCAGCAGCCCGGGACTAGGAACCTACAATGAGCAGTTCTTC. This sequence joins TRBV7-3 and TRBJ2-1, with TRBD2 identical over 8 bases. V trimming: 5 bases; J trimming: 2 bases; junction bases outside the gene matches: 5. The CDR3 length is 15 residues. CDR1 is SGHTA, CDR2 FQGTGA, per germline.

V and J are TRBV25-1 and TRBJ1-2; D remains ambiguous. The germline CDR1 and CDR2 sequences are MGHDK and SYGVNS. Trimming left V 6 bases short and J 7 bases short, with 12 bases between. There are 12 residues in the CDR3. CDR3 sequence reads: CASRSAPGGYTF. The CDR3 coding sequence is TGTGCCAGCAGGAGCGCGCCGGGTGGCTACACCTTC.